This paragraph covers one T cell receptor (beta chain) sequence. Its antigen is still unknown. This entry is derived from a study of response to subunit inactivated influenza vaccine. Study-wide points: Seasonal influenza vaccination, on each occasion, was suggested by the authors to recruit few new T cells.

TCRdb reprocessed the RT-PCR reads with MiXCR, giving one entry per CDR3 protein. The data contain 700,000 to 900,000 distinct CDR3 sequences, 20% to 25% of them seen just once; the ten biggest clones take up about 9.4%. This TCR came from a man aged 50 to 59 who received an inactivated influenza vaccine. Source: PBMCs from blood, taken 4 to 6 days after vaccination.

CDR3: CSVGGTSGRGETQYF. The CDR3 nucleotides are TGCAGCGTTGGGGGGACTAGCGGGAGAGGGGAGACCCAGTACTTC. This chain uses TRBV29-1 with TRBJ2-5; 14 bases match TRBD2. Unmatched junction bases numbered 6, after V lost 4 bases and J lost 5 bases. Per the germline V gene, CDR1 is SQVTM and CDR2 is ANQGSEA. This CDR3 comprises 15 residues.